The source of this TCR beta chain is a study of tumor T cells in aggressive B-cell lymphoma. Profiling relied on immunoSEQ multiplex PCR, and the TCRdb table lists in-frame clones only, not all of them. Among about 11,000 clones listed, about 89% were seen once. CDR1 and CDR2 from the germline V gene are SGHVS and FQNEAQ. The V end was cut by 3 bases, the J end by 1 base, with 7 bases between. This CDR3 region has 14 residues. Input material: tumor tissue. V is TRBV7-8 and J is TRBJ1-5; tentative D call: TRBD1 (5 bases). This TCR was recovered from an adult with diffuse large B cell lymphoma. The CDR3 here is CASSFPGSNQPQHF. The DNA of the CDR3 is TGTGCCAGCAGCTTTCCAGGGAGCAATCAGCCCCAGCATTTT.